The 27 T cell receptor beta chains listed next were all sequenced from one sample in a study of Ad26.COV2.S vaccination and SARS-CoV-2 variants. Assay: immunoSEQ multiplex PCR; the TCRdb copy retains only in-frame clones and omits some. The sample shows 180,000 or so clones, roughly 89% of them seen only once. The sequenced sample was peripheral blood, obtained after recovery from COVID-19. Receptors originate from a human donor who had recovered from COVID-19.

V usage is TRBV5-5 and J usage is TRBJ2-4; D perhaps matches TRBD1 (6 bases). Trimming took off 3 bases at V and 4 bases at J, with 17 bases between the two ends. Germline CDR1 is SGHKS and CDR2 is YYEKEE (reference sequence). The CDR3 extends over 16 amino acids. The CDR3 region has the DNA TGTGCCAGCAGCTCCATACAGGGAGAGTCGAAAAACATTCAGTACTTC. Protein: CASSSIQGESKNIQYF.

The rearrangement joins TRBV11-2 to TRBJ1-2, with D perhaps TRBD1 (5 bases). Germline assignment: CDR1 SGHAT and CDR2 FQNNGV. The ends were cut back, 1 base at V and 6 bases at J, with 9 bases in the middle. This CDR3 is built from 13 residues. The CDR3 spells CASSLGRVNGYTF. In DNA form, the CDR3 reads TGTGCCAGCAGCTTAGGCAGGGTTAATGGCTACACCTTC.

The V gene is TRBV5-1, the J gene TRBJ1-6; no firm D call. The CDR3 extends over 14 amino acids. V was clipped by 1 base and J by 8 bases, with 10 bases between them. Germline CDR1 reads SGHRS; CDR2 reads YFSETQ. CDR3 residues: CASSLQDQYSPLHF. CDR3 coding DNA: TGCGCCAGCAGCTTGCAGGATCAGTATTCACCCCTCCACTTT.

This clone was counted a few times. The CDR3 sequence: CASSQGTWSSEAFF. In DNA form, the CDR3 reads TGTGCCAGCAGCCAAGGGACTTGGTCCAGTGAAGCTTTCTTT. The chain combines TRBV3-1 (or the pseudogene TRBV3-2) with TRBJ1-1; D is unclear. Per the germline V gene, CDR1 is LGHDT and CDR2 is YNNKEL (reference sequence). Trimming left V 1 base short and J 7 bases short, with 13 bases between. The CDR3 extends over 14 amino acids.

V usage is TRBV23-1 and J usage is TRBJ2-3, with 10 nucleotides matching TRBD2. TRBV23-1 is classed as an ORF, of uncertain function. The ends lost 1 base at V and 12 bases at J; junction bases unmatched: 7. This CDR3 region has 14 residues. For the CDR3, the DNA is TGCGCCAGCAGTCAATTGAAGCGGGAGGGCCCACAGTATTTT. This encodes CASSQLKREGPQYF.

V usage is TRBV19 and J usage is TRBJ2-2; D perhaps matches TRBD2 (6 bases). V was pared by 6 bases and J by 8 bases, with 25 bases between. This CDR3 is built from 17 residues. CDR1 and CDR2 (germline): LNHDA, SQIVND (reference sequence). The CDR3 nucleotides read TGTGCCAGTAGCAACAAATACTCTGGGACTTCCCTAGGGGAGCTGTTTTTT. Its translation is CASSNKYSGTSLGELFF.

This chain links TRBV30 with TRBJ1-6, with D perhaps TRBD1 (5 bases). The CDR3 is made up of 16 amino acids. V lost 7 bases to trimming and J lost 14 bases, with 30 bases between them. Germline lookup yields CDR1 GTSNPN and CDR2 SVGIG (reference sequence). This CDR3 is CAFSRGRDGRFTALHF. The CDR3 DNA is TGTGCCTTTTCCCGGGGGAGGGACGGACGATTCACGGCCCTCCACTTT.

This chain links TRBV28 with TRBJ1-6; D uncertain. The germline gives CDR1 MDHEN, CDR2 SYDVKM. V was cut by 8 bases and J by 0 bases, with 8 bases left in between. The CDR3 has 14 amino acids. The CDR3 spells CASSKSSYNSPLHF. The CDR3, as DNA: TGTGCCAGCTCTAAGAGCTCCTATAATTCACCCCTCCACTTT.

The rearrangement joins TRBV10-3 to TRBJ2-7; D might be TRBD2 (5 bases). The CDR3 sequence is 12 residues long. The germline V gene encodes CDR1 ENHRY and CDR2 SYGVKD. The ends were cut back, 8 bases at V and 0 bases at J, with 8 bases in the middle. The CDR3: CAIGLGSYEQYF. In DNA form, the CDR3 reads TGTGCCATCGGACTCGGCTCCTACGAGCAGTACTTC.

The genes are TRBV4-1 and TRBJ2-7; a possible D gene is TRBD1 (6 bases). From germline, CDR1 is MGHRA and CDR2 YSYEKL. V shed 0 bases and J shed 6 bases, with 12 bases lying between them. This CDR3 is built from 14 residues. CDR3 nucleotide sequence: TGCGCCAGCAGCCAAGATAACAGGGAAAGCGAGCAGTACTTC. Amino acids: CASSQDNRESEQYF.

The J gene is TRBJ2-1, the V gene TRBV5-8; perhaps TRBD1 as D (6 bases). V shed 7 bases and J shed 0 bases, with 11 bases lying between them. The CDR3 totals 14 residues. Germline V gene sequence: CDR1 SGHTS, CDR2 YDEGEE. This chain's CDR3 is CASRLTGSYNEQFF. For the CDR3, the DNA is TGTGCCAGCCGACTGACAGGCTCCTACAATGAGCAGTTCTTC.

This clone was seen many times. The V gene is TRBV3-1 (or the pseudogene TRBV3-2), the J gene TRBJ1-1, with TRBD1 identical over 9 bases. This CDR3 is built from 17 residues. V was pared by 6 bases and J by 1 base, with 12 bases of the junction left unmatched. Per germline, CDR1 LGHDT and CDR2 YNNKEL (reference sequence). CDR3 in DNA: TGTGCCAGCAGTCGAAATTACAGGGGGCGAAGGAACACTGAAGCTTTCTTT. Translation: CASSRNYRGRRNTEAFF.

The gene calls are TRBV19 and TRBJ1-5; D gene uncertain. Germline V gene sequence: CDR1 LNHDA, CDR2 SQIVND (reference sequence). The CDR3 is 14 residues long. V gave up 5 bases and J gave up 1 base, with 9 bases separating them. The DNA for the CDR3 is TGTGCCAGTAGTCCCCTGGGGAGCAATCAGCCCCAGCATTTT. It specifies CASSPLGSNQPQHF.

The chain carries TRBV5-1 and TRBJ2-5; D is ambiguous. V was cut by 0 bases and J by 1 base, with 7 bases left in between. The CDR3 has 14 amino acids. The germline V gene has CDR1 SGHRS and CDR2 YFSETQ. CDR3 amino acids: CASSLGAVQETQYF. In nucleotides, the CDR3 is TGCGCCAGCAGCTTGGGGGCTGTCCAAGAGACCCAGTACTTC.

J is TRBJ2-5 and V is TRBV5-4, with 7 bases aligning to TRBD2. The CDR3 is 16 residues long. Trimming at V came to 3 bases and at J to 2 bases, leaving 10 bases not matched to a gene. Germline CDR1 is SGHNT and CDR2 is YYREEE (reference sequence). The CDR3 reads CASSWGGSGEQETQYF. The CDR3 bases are TGTGCCAGCAGCTGGGGGGGGAGCGGGGAGCAAGAGACCCAGTACTTC.

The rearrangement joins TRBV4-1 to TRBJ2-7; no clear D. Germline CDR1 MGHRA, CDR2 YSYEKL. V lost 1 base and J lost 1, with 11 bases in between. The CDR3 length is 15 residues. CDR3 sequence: CASSQGGGFSYEQYF. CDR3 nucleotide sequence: TGCGCCAGCAGCCAAGGAGGCGGTTTTTCCTACGAGCAGTACTTC.

The CDR3 DNA sequence: TGTGCCAGCAGTGAGGTGAAAGGGAATGGCTACACCTTC. Translation: CASSEVKGNGYTF. This chain connects TRBV25-1 to TRBJ1-2, with D unclear. The CDR3 covers 13 residues. Germline CDR1 is MGHDK and CDR2 is SYGVNS. Deletions cut 3 bases from V and 6 bases from J, with 11 bases between.

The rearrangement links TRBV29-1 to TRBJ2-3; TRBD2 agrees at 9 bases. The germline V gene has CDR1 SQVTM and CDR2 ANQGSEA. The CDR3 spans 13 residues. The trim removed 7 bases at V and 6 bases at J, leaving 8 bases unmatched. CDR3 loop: CSAPVLAGDTQYF. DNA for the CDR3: TGCAGCGCCCCGGTTCTAGCGGGGGATACGCAGTATTTT.

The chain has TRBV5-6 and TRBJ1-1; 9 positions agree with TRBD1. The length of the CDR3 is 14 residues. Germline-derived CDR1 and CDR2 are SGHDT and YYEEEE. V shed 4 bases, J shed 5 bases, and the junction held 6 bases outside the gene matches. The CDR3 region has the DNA TGTGCCAGCAGCAAAGGACAGGGGAGTACTGAAGCTTTCTTT. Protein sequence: CASSKGQGSTEAFF.

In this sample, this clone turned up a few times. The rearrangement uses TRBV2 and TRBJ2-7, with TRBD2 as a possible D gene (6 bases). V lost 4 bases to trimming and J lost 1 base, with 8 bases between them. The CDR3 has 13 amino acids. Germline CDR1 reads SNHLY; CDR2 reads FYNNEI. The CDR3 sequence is CASSAGVSYEQYF. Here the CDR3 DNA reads TGTGCCAGCAGTGCGGGGGTTTCCTACGAGCAGTACTTC.

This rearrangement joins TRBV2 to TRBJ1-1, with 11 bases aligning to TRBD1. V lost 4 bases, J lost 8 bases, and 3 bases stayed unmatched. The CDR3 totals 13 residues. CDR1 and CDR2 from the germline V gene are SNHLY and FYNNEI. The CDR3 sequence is CASSGTGGREAFF. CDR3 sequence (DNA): TGTGCCAGCAGTGGGACAGGGGGCCGGGAAGCTTTCTTT.

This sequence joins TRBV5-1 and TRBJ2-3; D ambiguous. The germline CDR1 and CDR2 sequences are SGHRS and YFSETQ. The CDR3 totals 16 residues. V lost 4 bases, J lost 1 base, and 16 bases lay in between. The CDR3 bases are TGCGCCAGCAGCCCCCAAACTTCCCTGGGCACAGATACGCAGTATTTT. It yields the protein CASSPQTSLGTDTQYF. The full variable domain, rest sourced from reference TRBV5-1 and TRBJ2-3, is KAGVTQTPRYLIKTRGQQVTLSCSPISGHRSVSWYQQTPGQGLQFLFEYFSETQRNKGNFPGRFSGRQFSNSRSEMNVSTLELGDSALYLCASSPQTSLGTDTQYFGPGTRLTVL.

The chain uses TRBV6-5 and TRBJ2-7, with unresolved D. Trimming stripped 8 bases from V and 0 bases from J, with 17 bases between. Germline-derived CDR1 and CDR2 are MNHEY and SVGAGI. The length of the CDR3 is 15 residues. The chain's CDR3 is CASREQITYSYEQYF. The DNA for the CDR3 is TGTGCCAGCCGAGAACAGATTACCTACTCCTACGAGCAGTACTTC.

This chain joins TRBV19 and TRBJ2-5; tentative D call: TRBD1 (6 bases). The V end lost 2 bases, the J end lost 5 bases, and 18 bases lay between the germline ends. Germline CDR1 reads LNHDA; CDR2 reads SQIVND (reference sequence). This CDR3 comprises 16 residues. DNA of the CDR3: TGTGCCAGTAGTATAAAGGCCGTCAGGGGCGGGGAGACCCAGTACTTC. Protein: CASSIKAVRGGETQYF.

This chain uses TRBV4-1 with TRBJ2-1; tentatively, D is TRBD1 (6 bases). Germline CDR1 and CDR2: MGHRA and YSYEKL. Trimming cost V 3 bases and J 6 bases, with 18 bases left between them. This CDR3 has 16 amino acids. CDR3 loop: CASSHRTVTEGNEQFF. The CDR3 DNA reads TGCGCCAGCAGCCATCGGACAGTCACTGAGGGCAATGAGCAGTTCTTC.

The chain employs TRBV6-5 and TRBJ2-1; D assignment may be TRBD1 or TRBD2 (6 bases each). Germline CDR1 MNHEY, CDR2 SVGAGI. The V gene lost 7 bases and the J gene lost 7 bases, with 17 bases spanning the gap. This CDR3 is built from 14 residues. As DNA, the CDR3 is TGTGCCAGCAAGGGGGGAATCCTTGGGAATGAGCAGTTCTTC. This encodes CASKGGILGNEQFF.

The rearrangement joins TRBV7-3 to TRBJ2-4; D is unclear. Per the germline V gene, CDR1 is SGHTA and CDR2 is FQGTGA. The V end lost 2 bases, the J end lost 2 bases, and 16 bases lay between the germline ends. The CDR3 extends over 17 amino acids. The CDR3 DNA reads TGTGCCAGCAGCTTAGATGGCGTGGGCGGAACCAAAAACATTCAGTACTTC. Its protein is CASSLDGVGGTKNIQYF.